The subject of this entry is one T cell receptor (beta chain). This receptor's antigen is unknown. No base quality information exists; no much larger clone differs at one position. Preparation of the library involved the immunoSEQ multiplex PCR assay. Genomic DNA from the sorted T-cell subsets was used to amplify rearranged TCR beta chain products, which were then sequenced. In the source study's methods: Shannon entropy and Simpson indices were used to measure the diversity of productive TCR beta rearrangements in each repertoire. Clonal expansion was assessed using the summed frequency of the 100 most abundant productive TCR beta clonotypes among total reads. The TRB repertoires were scored with a self-reactivity index that is based on amino acid usage at CDR3beta positions 6 and 7. Two-way ANOVA was applied to the repertoire analyses, whereas Student t or Mann-Whitney tests were applied to the flow cytometric analyses. In TCRdb, the immuneACCESS table is reduced to in-frame sequences with V and J assigned. These tables do not hold every clone; where another copy was compared, an unresolved V gene accounts for under half, and the others remain unexplained. Clone size and the V and J calls come from that table; the DNA yielded D and trimming. A total of 20,000 to 25,000 clones appear in this sample, almost 96% of them only once. The ten largest clones add up to about 1.2% of the sample.

Before genomic DNA was extracted, conventional CD4+ T cells were isolated from blood as CD25-low CD127-high cells. Several healthy control donors were used as the comparison group for repertoire analyses. This sample was included in a study of regulatory and conventional T cells in RAG deficiency (dated by TCRdb to the late 2010s). Regarding the study in general: High-throughput TCR beta sequencing was used to compare the diversity and composition of the Treg, conventional CD4+ and CD8+ T cell repertoires of RAG-deficient patients with those of healthy controls. Overall study outcomes, separate from this receptor: Markedly lower Shannon entropy and higher Simpson indices were observed in RAG-deficient patients than in control T-cell subpopulations. In Omenn syndrome patients, sorted CD25-high CD127-low cells may represent peripherally activated cells rather than bona fide Treg cells. Some T-cell subset analyses were not done for some subjects. Shorter CDR3 lengths were found in all patient T-cell subsets, and >75% Treg-Tconv repertoire overlap at nucleotide and amino acid level was observed in Omenn syndrome patients. Unique TCR beta sequences from Treg cells were roughly 99-fold fewer in Omenn syndrome and CID/AS patients than controls, versus approximately 10-fold for other subsets.

The CDR1 and CDR2 encoded by the germline V gene are KGHSH and LQKENI. The cysteine opens and the phenylalanine closes a CDR3 of 16 amino acids. Solely the CDR3 DNA is kept, with 48 bases framed from the first base. Ends trimmed: V by 0 bases, J by 5 bases; bases unmatched to a gene: 1. Another study also made use of these data, one on regulatory T cells. From the second report: The multiplex PCR used 52 forward TRBV primers and 13 reverse TRBJ primers, with assay-based and computational corrections for amplification bias. Patient repertoires showed restricted unique TRB V-J pairs and skewed V and J gene usage, most marked in regulatory T cells. T-cell receptor beta repertoires of sorted regulatory, conventional CD4+ and CD8+ T cells were compared between CD3G-deficient patients and healthy controls. Ficoll density separation was used to isolate peripheral blood mononuclear cells. Rearranged TRB loci were amplified from genomic DNA by multiplex PCR within the immunoSEQ assay. An Illumina HiSeq platform was used to sequence the TRB amplicons. Custom algorithms error-filtered the raw sequences and aligned the raw sequences to reference gene sequences, after which the immunoSEQ online tools were used for analysis. Productive and nonproductive TRB rearrangement frequencies were evaluated among both unique and total sequences. Group comparisons used t tests, Mann-Whitney tests or two-way ANOVA run in Prism software.

This TCR was recovered from a human donor in good health. The sequenced material came from CD25- CD4+ T cells sorted from blood. Rearrangement joined TRBV18 to TRBJ2-2, with 12 bases in between that match TRBD2. In nucleotides, the sequence is TGTGCCAGCTCACCACCGGGACTAGCGGGTACCGGGGAGCTGTTTTTT. It translates as CASSPPGLAGTGELFF.